The rows below give T cell receptor beta chains drawn from one sample of a study of shared clonotypes between healthy human individuals. TCRdb's table, derived via immunoSEQ multiplex PCR, lists solely in-frame clones and lacks some. The data show approximately 2.3 million clones, 90% to 95% seen once. Sequencing input: naive CD4+ T cells from PBMCs. Receptors originate from a man aged 18 to 29 in good health. Some clones in this sample may be carry-over from other donors' samples. CDR3s leave out the opening cysteine and the closing phenylalanine or tryptophan. The D gene is left open where the match is weak.

TRBJ2-3,.,TRBV6-5,ASRISLGRTDTQY
TRBJ1-1,.,TRBV9,ASNRLGPGTEAF
TRBJ2-7,TRBD2,TRBV7-2,ASRMGGSFYEQY
TRBJ1-2,.,TRBV6-1,ASSEYGGRYGYT
TRBJ2-5,TRBD1,TRBV12-5,ASGIQGLVTQY
TRBJ2-5,TRBD1,TRBV10-3,AIKKDRAGETQY
TRBJ2-7,.,TRBV29-1,SALSPRTRGPEQY
TRBJ2-7,.,TRBV5-1,ASSLEPATLTYEQY
TRBJ2-5,TRBD1,TRBV4-3,ASSQDWTGLGTQY
TRBJ1-1,.,TRBV6-1,ASSALGVGTEAF
TRBJ2-2,TRBD1,TRBV6-5,ASRGQGRITGELF
TRBJ1-1,.,TRBV29-1,SVEPGTEAF
TRBJ2-1,.,TRBV6-1,ASSPVYNEQF
TRBJ1-4,.,TRBV4-3,ASSQDWGSEKLF
TRBJ2-2,TRBD2,TRBV19,ASGTSGNTGELF
TRBJ2-1,.,TRBV7-3,ASRNEAYNEQF
TRBJ2-1,TRBD1,TRBV30,AWSVLDRGSSEQF
TRBJ2-5,.,TRBV4-2,ASSRQVNQETQY
TRBJ2-1,.,TRBV4-3,ASSQERGWTSYNEQF
TRBJ2-5,TRBD2,TRBV5-4,ASSLTGTRGETQY
TRBJ2-7,TRBD1,TRBV30,ASDRDSYEQY
TRBJ2-3,.,TRBV5-1,ASSLDEVVSH
TRBJ2-1,TRBD2,TRBV7-8,ASSLAGLANEQF
TRBJ2-3,.,TRBV4-1,ASSPTGPDTQY
TRBJ2-7,TRBD1,TRBV9,ASSAHGQGAPYEQY
TRBJ2-7,TRBD1,TRBV9,ARSAGTGAEQY
TRBJ2-1,.,TRBV9,ASSVLTYNEQF
TRBJ2-4,TRBD2,TRBV28,ASSSSGSLNIQY